The present TCR beta chain was sequenced within a study of blood T cell repertoires in COVID-19. On the study more broadly: The United States, Italy and Spain were the sources of the acute and convalescent COVID-19 samples. Nucleic acid was either cDNA or gDNA, and it came from T cells, B-cell-depleted T cells, or PBMCs.

The CDR3 has 11 residues. Trimming took off 3 bases at V and 5 bases at J, with 3 bases between the two ends. Germline V gives CDR1 KGHDR, CDR2 SFDVKD. Per the authors' pipeline: Scientists estimated how many nucleated cells there were by amplifying reference gene primers. The assay was immunoSEQ multiplex PCR, and TCRdb's table has in-frame clones only and misses some. V and J calls plus clone size are reproduced from that table; the DNA served to infer D and trimming. The sample consists of approximately 130,000 clones, around 87% of them appearing once. The clonotype comes from a man over 45 with active COVID-19. The chain has TRBV24-1 and TRBJ2-5; no definite D call. Sequenced material: peripheral blood. CDR3 amino acids: CATSDLETQYF. CDR3 in DNA: TGTGCCACCAGTGATCTGGAGACCCAGTACTTC.